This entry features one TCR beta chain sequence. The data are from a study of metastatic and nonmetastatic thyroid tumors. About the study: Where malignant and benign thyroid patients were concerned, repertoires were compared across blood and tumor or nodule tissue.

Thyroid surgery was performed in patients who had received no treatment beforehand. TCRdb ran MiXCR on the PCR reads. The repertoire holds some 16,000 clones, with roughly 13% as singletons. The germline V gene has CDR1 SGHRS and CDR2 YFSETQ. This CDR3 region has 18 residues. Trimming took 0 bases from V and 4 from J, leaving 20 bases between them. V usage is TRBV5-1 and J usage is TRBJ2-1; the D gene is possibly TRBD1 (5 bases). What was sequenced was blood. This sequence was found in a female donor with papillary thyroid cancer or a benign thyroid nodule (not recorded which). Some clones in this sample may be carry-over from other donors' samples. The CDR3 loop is CASSLGPPVTVGYNEQFF. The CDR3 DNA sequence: TGCGCCAGCAGCTTGGGCCCCCCCGTGACAGTCGGATACAATGAGCAGTTCTTC.